The clone carrying this T cell receptor beta chain was recorded many times. The antigen is not known. Axillary draining lymph nodes of breast cancer patients supplied the node samples. The data are from a study of breast tumors, draining lymph nodes, adjacent tissues. Study-level points and caveats: Tumor TCR diversity was below lymph nodes but above nontumor tissue.

TCRdb recomputed calls from the multiplex PCR reads with MiXCR, one row per CDR3 protein. The sample yields about 180,000 distinct CDR3 sequences, roughly 30% seen once. The specimen sequenced was axillary lymph node tissue. The sequence derives from a female donor with breast cancer. Some clones in this sample may be carry-over from other donors' samples.

CDR3 residues: CASSFWAGQETQYF. For the CDR3, the DNA is TGTGCCAGCAGCTTTTGGGCCGGTCAAGAGACCCAGTACTTC. This chain uses TRBV7-9 with TRBJ2-5; D gene uncertain. Germline V gene sequence: CDR1 SEHNR, CDR2 FQNEAQ (reference sequence). This CDR3 region has 14 residues. Trimming stripped 3 bases from V and 2 bases from J, with 10 bases between. Full variable domain (missing parts from reference TRBV7-9 and TRBJ2-5): DTGVSQNPRHKITKRGQNVTFRCDPISEHNRLYWYRQTLGQGPEFLTYFQNEAQLEKSRLLSDRFSAERPKGSFSTLEIQRTEQGDSAMYLCASSFWAGQETQYFGPGTRLLVL.